The 32 T cell receptor beta chains below all came from one sample that was sequenced in a study of OX40 agonist ivuxolimab in advanced cancers. Assay used: immunoSEQ multiplex PCR; TCRdb lists only in-frame clones, some missing. Found here are approximately 90,000 clones, 91% of them singletons; the top ten hold approximately 1.5%. The input for sequencing was CD4+ or CD8+ T cells sorted from blood, taken in a trial of the OX40 agonist ivuxolimab. These receptor sequences come from an adult with an advanced solid tumor such as melanoma, head and neck, liver or kidney cancer.

The V call is TRBV19, the J call TRBJ2-5; 8 bases match TRBD1. Losses at the gene ends were 5 bases for V and 5 bases for J; bases not matched to a gene: 10. Germline assignment: CDR1 LNHDA and CDR2 SQIVND (reference sequence). CDR3 size: 15 residues. CDR3 region: CASSSRTGFGETQYF. Written as DNA, the CDR3 is TGTGCCAGTAGTTCTCGGACAGGGTTCGGGGAGACCCAGTACTTC.

The gene calls are TRBV19 and TRBJ2-6; no reliable D call. The CDR3 totals 15 residues. Germline V gene sequence: CDR1 LNHDA, CDR2 SQIVND (reference sequence). Trimming pared 11 bases from V and 0 bases from J, leaving 14 bases between. CDR3 bases: TGTGCCGGTACGCGCATTTTCTCTGGGGCCAACGTCCTGACTTTC. It yields the protein CAGTRIFSGANVLTF.

This clone was detected a few times. The rearrangement joins TRBV5-5 to TRBJ2-3, with no clear D. CDR1 is SGHKS, CDR2 YYEKEE, per germline (reference sequence). V lost 1 base, J lost 5 bases, and 2 bases lay in between. The CDR3 extends over 11 amino acids. CDR3 in amino acids: CASSLLDTQYF. The DNA of the CDR3 is TGTGCCAGCAGCTTGTTAGATACGCAGTATTTT.

The chain couples TRBV28 to TRBJ2-7; the D gene is possibly TRBD2 (7 bases). The V gene lost 1 base and the J gene lost 0 bases, with 19 bases spanning the gap. This CDR3 is 18 amino acids long. The germline gives CDR1 MDHEN, CDR2 SYDVKM. Here the CDR3 DNA reads TGTGCCAGCAGTTTATCCCGAATCGGACAGCGGGACTCCTACGAGCAGTACTTC. This translates into CASSLSRIGQRDSYEQYF. Together with reference TRBV28 and TRBJ2-7, the CDR3 gives the full variable domain: DVKVTQSSRYLVKRTGEKVFLECVQDMDHENMFWYRQDPGLGLRLIYFSYDVKMKEKGDIPEGYSVSREKKERFSLILESASTNQTSMYLCASSLSRIGQRDSYEQYFGPGTRLTVT.

The V call is TRBV19, the J call TRBJ2-5; 13 nucleotides align to TRBD2. V shed 5 bases and J 5 bases; nucleotides not matched to a gene: 5. Germline V CDR1 and CDR2: LNHDA, SQIVND (reference sequence). The CDR3 has 15 amino acids. The CDR3 reads CASSAGLAGRETQYF. CDR3 sequence (DNA): TGTGCCAGTAGTGCGGGACTAGCGGGGCGGGAGACCCAGTACTTC.

This chain joins TRBV30 and TRBJ1-5; no definite D call. The germline V and J ends were trimmed by 4 bases and 9 bases, with 13 bases remaining between them. This CDR3 has 12 residues. CDR1 GTSNPN and CDR2 SVGIG come from the germline V gene (reference sequence). CDR3 in amino acids: CAWNLDGRPQHF. The CDR3 DNA follows: TGTGCCTGGAATCTGGACGGCCGGCCCCAGCATTTT. Full variable domain (missing parts from reference TRBV30 and TRBJ1-5): SQTIHQWPATLVQPVGSPLSLECTVEGTSNPNLYWYRQAAGRGLQLLFYSVGIGQISSEVPQNLSASRPQDRQFILSSKKLLLSDSGFYLCAWNLDGRPQHFGDGTRLSIL.

The rearrangement links TRBV5-6 to TRBJ1-5; D unclear. This CDR3 spans 16 amino acids. Germline assignment: CDR1 SGHDT and CDR2 YYEEEE. V lost 1 base, J lost 2 bases, and 13 bases lay in between. The DNA of the CDR3 is TGTGCCAGCAGCTTGAACGGGGTCTGGGGCAATCAGCCCCAGCATTTT. Protein product: CASSLNGVWGNQPQHF. Drawing the rest from reference TRBV5-6 and TRBJ1-5, the complete variable domain is DAGVTQSPTHLIKTRGQQVTLRCSPKSGHDTVSWYQQALGQGPQFIFQYYEEEERQRGNFPDRFSGHQFPNYSSELNVNALLLGDSALYLCASSLNGVWGNQPQHFGDGTRLSIL.

V is TRBV6-5 and J is TRBJ1-2; D is uncertain. V gave up 5 bases and J gave up 6 bases, with 10 bases separating them. Per germline, CDR1 MNHEY and CDR2 SVGAGI. The CDR3 is made up of 12 amino acids. CDR3 residues: CASSNFRHGYTF. For the CDR3, the DNA is TGTGCCAGCAGTAATTTCCGACATGGCTACACCTTC.

The chain employs TRBV5-1 and TRBJ1-1; 7 nucleotides line up with TRBD1. This CDR3 is built from 14 residues. J lost 1 base, V lost 2 bases, and 2 bases had no gene match. CDR1 is SGHRS and CDR2 is YFSETQ in the germline V gene. The CDR3 region is CASSFGTANTEAFF. CDR3 nucleotide sequence: TGCGCCAGCAGCTTCGGGACAGCGAACACTGAAGCTTTCTTT.

This clone appeared once. The CDR3 region is CASRDGSGNTGELFF. Written as DNA, the CDR3 is TGCGCCAGTCGGGATGGTAGCGGTAACACCGGGGAGCTGTTTTTT. The chain combines TRBV5-1 with TRBJ2-2; maybe TRBD2 (6 bases). This CDR3 comprises 15 residues. The V end lost 8 bases, the J end lost 2 bases, and 16 bases lay between the germline ends. Germline CDR1 reads SGHRS; CDR2 reads YFSETQ.

The chain recombines TRBV18 with TRBJ1-3; D gene ambiguous. This CDR3 contains 15 residues. Germline V lookup: CDR1 KGHSH, CDR2 LQKENI. The V and J ends lost 1 base and 0 bases respectively, with 7 bases between them. This CDR3 reads CASSPQGSSGNTIYF. CDR3 DNA sequence: TGTGCCAGCTCACCACAGGGTAGCTCTGGAAACACCATATATTTT.

The chain recombines TRBV7-9 with TRBJ2-7; 7 bases agree with TRBD2. CDR1 and CDR2 (germline): SEHNR, FQNEAQ (reference sequence). Germline trimming cut 5 bases from V and 2 bases from J; bases unmatched to any gene: 9. This CDR3 has 15 amino acids. The CDR3 region is CASSLSGTTAYEQYF. The CDR3 bases are TGTGCCAGCAGCCTCAGCGGGACTACAGCCTACGAGCAGTACTTC. Supplemented by reference TRBV7-9 and TRBJ2-7, the full variable domain reads DTGVSQNPRHKITKRGQNVTFRCDPISEHNRLYWYRQTLGQGPEFLTYFQNEAQLEKSRLLSDRFSAERPKGSFSTLEIQRTEQGDSAMYLCASSLSGTTAYEQYFGPGTRLTVT.

The chain is built from TRBV6-4 and TRBJ2-2; TRBD2 agrees at 7 bases. The CDR3 loop spans 16 amino acids. Trimming took 4 bases from V and 6 from J; bases not matched to a gene: 11. CDR1 is MRHNA, CDR2 SNTAGT, per germline. Here the CDR3 reads CASSASGGSVAGELFF. DNA of the CDR3: TGTGCCAGCAGTGCATCGGGAGGTTCGGTGGCCGGGGAGCTGTTTTTT.

The J gene is TRBJ2-6, the V gene TRBV11-2; no clear D. The germline V gene has CDR1 SGHAT and CDR2 FQNNGV. Trimming stripped 2 bases from V and 0 bases from J, with 5 bases between. This CDR3 has 15 residues. The CDR3 bases are TGTGCCAGCAGCTTAATGGGCTCTGGGGCCAACGTCCTGACTTTC. Protein sequence: CASSLMGSGANVLTF. Together with reference TRBV11-2 and TRBJ2-6, the CDR3 gives the full variable domain: EAGVAQSPRYKIIEKRQSVAFWCNPISGHATLYWYQQILGQGPKLLIQFQNNGVVDDSQLPKDRFSAERLKGVDSTLKIQPAKLEDSAVYLCASSLMGSGANVLTFGAGSRLTVL.

The gene calls are TRBV2 and TRBJ1-2, with TRBD1 matching 7 bases. J was trimmed by 2 bases and V by 7 bases; bases with no gene match: 4. CDR1 and CDR2 (germline): SNHLY, FYNNEI. The CDR3 has 13 residues. The CDR3 spells CASKQGINYGYTF. CDR3 DNA sequence: TGTGCCAGCAAACAGGGGATAAACTATGGCTACACCTTC.

Here the CDR3 reads CAWSGSGSITSGNTIYF. The CDR3 DNA sequence: TGTGCCTGGAGTGGGTCGGGATCCATAACCTCTGGAAACACCATATATTTT. J is TRBJ1-3 and V is TRBV30; unclear D gene. The germline V and J ends were trimmed by 1 base and 0 bases, with 16 bases remaining between them. The germline CDR1 and CDR2 sequences are GTSNPN and SVGIG (reference sequence). This CDR3 has 17 amino acids.

This chain connects TRBV4-1 to TRBJ2-2, with 7 bases fitting TRBD2. V was pared by 4 bases and J by 6 bases, with 11 bases of the junction left unmatched. CDR3 length: 16 residues. Germline-derived CDR1 and CDR2 are MGHRA and YSYEKL. The CDR3 bases are TGCGCCAGCAGCCCATATTCAGGACTAGGTCCCGGGGAGCTGTTTTTT. Translation gives CASSPYSGLGPGELFF.

The chain combines TRBV27 with TRBJ1-1; D is possibly TRBD1 (6 bases). CDR1 and CDR2 from the germline V gene are MNHEY and SMNVEV (reference sequence). This CDR3 spans 14 amino acids. V gave up 4 bases and J gave up 4 bases, with 13 bases separating them. The CDR3 protein is CASSSYREGTEAFF. CDR3 DNA: TGTGCCAGCAGTTCTTACAGGGAAGGCACTGAAGCTTTCTTT.

V is TRBV7-8 and J is TRBJ1-1, with no clear D. This CDR3 region has 14 residues. Trimming removed 4 bases at V and 3 bases at J, with 12 bases between. Per the germline V gene, CDR1 is SGHVS and CDR2 is FQNEAQ. The CDR3: CASSSGVVDTEAFF. DNA for the CDR3: TGTGCCAGCAGCTCCGGGGTCGTCGACACTGAAGCTTTCTTT.

This clone was seen a single time. This sequence joins TRBV11-2 and TRBJ1-2, with D possibly matching TRBD1 (5 bases). The germline V and J ends were trimmed by 5 bases and 8 bases, with 18 bases remaining between them. The germline gives CDR1 SGHAT, CDR2 FQNNGV. The CDR3 covers 14 residues. The CDR3 spells CASSLGVGSRGYTF. CDR3 sequence (DNA): TGTGCCAGCAGCCTAGGGGTGGGCTCAAGAGGCTACACCTTC.

This clone was seen a few times. The CDR3 spells CASSFRTGKGGNEQYF. The CDR3 DNA reads as TGTGCCAGCAGCTTTCGGACAGGAAAAGGAGGAAACGAGCAGTACTTC. This chain uses TRBV7-9 with TRBJ2-7, with TRBD1 matching 7 bases. V lost 3 bases to trimming and J lost 5 bases; unmatched junction nucleotides: 13. Per the germline V gene, CDR1 is SEHNR and CDR2 is FQNEAQ (reference sequence). The CDR3 has 16 residues.

V usage is TRBV10-1 and J usage is TRBJ2-2; 8 bases match TRBD1. Germline assignment: CDR1 WNHNN and CDR2 SYGVQD (reference sequence). This CDR3 is 15 amino acids long. The junction had 4 bases not matched to a gene; V was cut back by 6 bases and J by 1 base. CDR3 coding DNA: TGCGCCAGCAGATCCGGGACAGGGAACACCGGGGAGCTGTTTTTT. Its protein is CASRSGTGNTGELFF.

V and J are TRBV19 and TRBJ1-5, with D perhaps matching TRBD1 (5 bases). Trimming took 7 bases from V and 10 from J, leaving 14 bases between them. Germline CDR1 and CDR2: LNHDA and SQIVND (reference sequence). The CDR3 totals 12 residues. The CDR3 DNA follows: TGTGCCAGTATGCCCGCTCAGGGCCCCCAGCATTTT. It is translated as CASMPAQGPQHF.

The rearrangement joins TRBV28 to TRBJ1-1; D unresolved. Trimming pared 6 bases from V and 1 base from J, leaving 3 bases between. CDR3 length: 11 residues. CDR1 is MDHEN and CDR2 is SYDVKM in the germline V gene. In nucleotides, the CDR3 is TGTGCCAGCAGATCGAACACTGAAGCTTTCTTT. Protein product: CASRSNTEAFF.

This sequence joins TRBV27 and TRBJ1-1, with a possible D match to TRBD1 (6 bases). The V gene's germline CDR1 is MNHEY and CDR2 SMNVEV (reference sequence). V was trimmed by 8 bases and J by 0 bases, leaving 16 bases between them. The CDR3 loop spans 15 amino acids. The CDR3 nucleotides read TGTGCCAGCGGCCCGAGGGGGGCCATGAACACTGAAGCTTTCTTT. Translated: CASGPRGAMNTEAFF.

This chain joins TRBV10-3 and TRBJ2-3, with 7 bases that match TRBD1. CDR3 length equals 14 residues. V dropped 6 bases and J dropped 2; count of bases not matched to a gene: 5. Germline V gives CDR1 ENHRY, CDR2 SYGVKD. CDR3: CAIRWDRNTDTQYF. The DNA of the CDR3 is TGTGCCATCAGATGGGACAGAAACACAGATACGCAGTATTTT.

The chain has TRBV7-2 and TRBJ1-1, with D possibly TRBD1 on 6 matching bases. CDR1 and CDR2 (germline): SGHTA, FQGNSA. V was trimmed by 2 bases and J by 7 bases, leaving 11 bases between them. This CDR3 is built from 13 residues. CDR3 protein: CASSLFGGSEAFF. The CDR3 region has the DNA TGTGCCAGCAGCTTATTCGGGGGCAGTGAAGCTTTCTTT.

The chain is built from TRBV13 and TRBJ1-4; perhaps TRBD1 as D (5 bases). Germline V CDR1 and CDR2: PRHDT, FYEKMQ (reference sequence). The CDR3 sequence is 18 residues long. Trimming shortened V by 5 bases and J by 5 bases, and 24 bases separated the two germline ends. The CDR3 loop is CASSNRRTTGTGNEKLFF. In nucleotides, the CDR3 is TGTGCCAGCAGCAACCGCCGCACCACCGGGACGGGAAATGAAAAACTGTTTTTT.

The chain has TRBV28 and TRBJ1-3; D not certain. V dropped 7 bases and J dropped 4 bases, with 17 bases sitting between them. The germline CDR1 and CDR2 sequences are MDHEN and SYDVKM. The CDR3 extends over 15 amino acids. The CDR3 protein is CASISWSLRGNTIYF. The CDR3, as DNA: TGTGCCAGCATCTCTTGGTCACTTAGAGGAAACACCATATATTTT.

The gene calls are TRBV2 and TRBJ2-1, with D perhaps matching TRBD1 (6 bases). The CDR3 has 14 amino acids. V shed 6 bases and J shed 7 bases, with 16 bases lying between them. In germline, CDR1 is SNHLY, CDR2 FYNNEI. CDR3 residues: CASSLGAVRNEQFF. DNA of the CDR3: TGTGCCAGCAGCCTGGGGGCAGTTCGGAATGAGCAGTTCTTC. Full variable domain (rest looked up from reference TRBV2 and TRBJ2-1): EPEVTQTPSHQVTQMGQEVILRCVPISNHLYFYWYRQILGQKVEFLVSFYNNEISEKSEIFDDQFSVERPDGSNFTLKIRSTKLEDSAMYFCASSLGAVRNEQFFGPGTRLTVL.

This CDR3 is CATSTGQGAYEQYF. As DNA, the CDR3 is TGTGCCACCAGCACGGGACAGGGTGCCTACGAGCAGTACTTC. V and J are TRBV15 and TRBJ2-7; 9 bases agree with TRBD1. The CDR3 runs 14 residues. Trimming took 4 bases from V and 2 from J; bases not matched to a gene: 3. Per the germline V gene, CDR1 is LNHNV and CDR2 is YYDKDF (reference sequence).

The gene calls are TRBV5-1 and TRBJ1-2, with 11 bases aligning to TRBD1. Germline assignment: CDR1 SGHRS and CDR2 YFSETQ. V dropped 4 bases and J dropped 2; count of bases not matched to a gene: 7. The CDR3 loop spans 16 amino acids. Here the CDR3 reads CASSLGTGGPNYGYTF. In DNA, the CDR3 is TGCGCCAGCAGCCTAGGGACAGGGGGACCCAACTATGGCTACACCTTC.